This TCR beta chain was documented in a study of vaccination and CD4 T cells after COVID-19. Overall study context: Researchers treated control cultures with a CEFX pool, an HIV-1 Nef pool, or no peptide.

The V end lost 5 bases, the J end lost 5 bases, and 18 bases lay between the germline ends. The CDR3 sequence is 15 residues long. Germline CDR1 LNHDA, CDR2 SQIVND (reference sequence). The treatment is: approximately 9-day PBMC culture with coronavirus spike peptide pools or control peptides (ViraFEST assay). For this clonotype: The antigen remains unidentified.

The study sequenced cultured CD4+ T cell DNA using the Oncomine TCR Beta short-read assay. Via MiXCR, TCRdb re-called the PCR reads, giving one row per CDR3 protein. This sample has some 9,900 distinct CDR3 sequences, with 20% to 30% found just once. The receptor comes from a human donor who received a COVID-19 vaccine. The J gene is TRBJ2-5, the V gene TRBV19, with D possibly matching TRBD2 (6 bases). Sequencing used CD4+ T cells from blood, cultured in vitro, obtained before SARS-CoV-2 vaccination. The chain's CDR3 is CASSLPTSAGETQYF. Written as DNA, the CDR3 is TGTGCCAGTAGTCTCCCGACCTCGGCGGGGGAGACCCAGTACTTC.